This T cell receptor (beta chain) came from a study of blood T cells in healthy people across ages. With a J-beta primer mix and a sample-barcoded 5' primer, a second PCR ran 7 to 11 cycles. TCRdb reprocessed the 5' RACE reads via MiXCR and lists one record per CDR3 protein. The table records over 1.5 million distinct CDR3 sequences, roughly 52% of them present only once. Looked up from germline, CDR1 is MDHEN and CDR2 is SYDVKM. CDR3 size: 15 residues. Sequencing was done on a sample of blood. This clonotype was sampled from a woman aged 40-49 years in good health. The chain recombines TRBV28 with TRBJ2-5, with D maybe TRBD2 (5 bases). The J call may be mistaken, given a closer DNA end match to TRBJ2-7. The CDR3 sequence: CASSFAAGLGYEQYF. CDR3 nucleotide sequence: TGTGCCAGCAGTTTTGCCGCAGGACTCGGGTACGAGCAGTACTTC.